The 24 T cell receptor beta chains presented below share a single source sample, sequenced in a study of blood T cell repertoires in COVID-19. Produced via immunoSEQ multiplex PCR; TCRdb's table is partial and in-frame only. This table holds about 45,000 clones, approximately 80% found once. Specimen: peripheral blood. The receptor set was obtained from a human donor in a cohort sampled during active COVID-19.

The chain recombines TRBV7-6 with TRBJ1-6; 8 positions agree with TRBD1. V trimming: 6 bases; J trimming: 7 bases; junction bases outside the gene matches: 8. The CDR3 contains 15 residues. From germline, CDR1 is SGHVS and CDR2 FNYEAQ. In nucleotides, the CDR3 is TGTGCCAGCAGACCCGGACAGGGAGGGAATTCACCCCTCCACTTT. Protein sequence: CASRPGQGGNSPLHF.

This rearrangement joins TRBV6-4 to TRBJ1-2; no firm D call. This CDR3 spans 13 amino acids. Trimming cost V 6 bases and J 8 bases, with 16 bases left between them. Germline CDR1 reads MRHNA; CDR2 reads SNTAGT. Here the CDR3 DNA reads TGTGCCAGCAGCCCAAATGGTGAGGCCGGCTACACCTTC. Its translation: CASSPNGEAGYTF.

The gene calls are TRBV7-2 and TRBJ2-5; 10 bases agree with TRBD2. This CDR3 is built from 16 residues. Germline assignment: CDR1 SGHTA and CDR2 FQGNSA. J lost 5 bases, V lost 5 bases, and 11 bases had no gene match. DNA of the CDR3: TGTGCCAGCAGCATGACATGGAGCGGGAGGGGGGAGACCCAGTACTTC. Amino acid sequence: CASSMTWSGRGETQYF. The full variable domain, completed using reference TRBV7-2 and TRBJ2-5, is GAGVSQSPSNKVTEKGKDVELRCDPISGHTALYWYRQSLGQGLEFLIYFQGNSAPDKSGLPSDRFSAERTGGSVSTLTIQRTQQEDSAVYLCASSMTWSGRGETQYFGPGTRLLVL.

V and J are TRBV6-1 and TRBJ2-1; 14 bases line up with TRBD2. After removal of 4 bases from V and 3 bases from J, the junction contained 8 bases not matched to a gene. Per the germline V gene, CDR1 is MNHNS and CDR2 is SASEGT. CDR3 length: 18 amino acids. CDR3 sequence reads: CASSGGLAGGSRYNEQFF. CDR3 nucleotides: TGTGCCAGCAGTGGAGGACTAGCGGGAGGATCGCGCTACAATGAGCAGTTCTTC.

This clone was found once. The J gene is TRBJ2-5, the V gene TRBV7-9; D perhaps matches TRBD2 (5 bases). Germline lookup yields CDR1 SEHNR and CDR2 FQNEAQ (reference sequence). The CDR3 is 14 residues long. V was pared by 3 bases and J by 3 bases, with 11 bases between. In nucleotides, the CDR3 is TGTGCCAGCAGCTTCGGACTGGCGGAAGAGACCCAGTACTTC. This sequence encodes CASSFGLAEETQYF. Drawing the rest from reference TRBV7-9 and TRBJ2-5, the complete variable domain is DTGVSQNPRHKITKRGQNVTFRCDPISEHNRLYWYRQTLGQGPEFLTYFQNEAQLEKSRLLSDRFSAERPKGSFSTLEIQRTEQGDSAMYLCASSFGLAEETQYFGPGTRLLVL.

The genes are TRBV10-3 and TRBJ2-7, with D possibly matching TRBD1 (6 bases). The CDR3 length is 15 residues. The V end lost 1 base, the J end lost 2 bases, and 12 bases lay between the germline ends. Germline CDR1 reads ENHRY; CDR2 reads SYGVKD. CDR3 bases: TGTGCCATCAGTGAGTGGGACAAGGACCCCTACGAGCAGTACTTC. Its protein is CAISEWDKDPYEQYF.

This clone was detected only once. The rearrangement uses TRBV18 and TRBJ1-1; 7 bases align to TRBD1. The ends lost 6 bases at V and 1 base at J; junction bases unmatched: 5. The CDR3 totals 14 residues. CDR1 and CDR2 (germline): KGHSH, LQKENI. The CDR3 bases are TGTGCCAGCTCCGAAGGGGGCAGGAACACTGAAGCTTTCTTT. Residues: CASSEGGRNTEAFF.

A note on this clone: One junction end does not reproduce the germline sequence, and a read error may be involved. The genes are TRBV2 and TRBJ1-4, with 8 bases matching TRBD1. The CDR3 is 13 residues long. The germline gives CDR1 SNHLY, CDR2 FYNNEI. The CDR3 here is CASSEAWDRRVIF. CDR3 nucleotides: TGTGCCAGCAGTGAAGCTTGGGACAGGAGAGTGATTTTT. Full variable domain (missing parts from reference TRBV2 and TRBJ1-4): EPEVTQTPSHQVTQMGQEVILRCVPISNHLYFYWYRQILGQKVEFLVSFYNNEISEKSEIFDDQFSVERPDGSNFTLKIRSTKLEDSAMYFCASSEAWDRRVIFGSGTQLSVL.

This clone was detected only once. V and J are TRBV3-1 (or the pseudogene TRBV3-2) and TRBJ1-3; D remains ambiguous. This CDR3 comprises 14 residues. CDR1 is LGHDT and CDR2 is YNNKEL in the germline V gene (reference sequence). The ends were cut back, 4 bases at V and 4 bases at J, with 11 bases in the middle. The CDR3 sequence: CASSPTWEGNTIYF. The CDR3 coding sequence is TGTGCCAGCAGCCCGACATGGGAGGGAAACACCATATATTTT.

This clone was observed a handful of times. J is TRBJ2-1 and V is TRBV7-9; 13 nucleotides align to TRBD2. The germline V gene encodes CDR1 SEHNR and CDR2 FQNEAQ (reference sequence). J was trimmed by 4 bases and V by 5 bases; bases with no gene match: 8. The CDR3 is 17 residues long. CDR3 sequence: CASSKIGTSGTYNEQFF. DNA for the CDR3: TGTGCCAGCAGCAAGATAGGGACTAGCGGGACTTACAATGAGCAGTTCTTC.

This chain joins TRBV20-1 and TRBJ1-2; D gene unclear. This CDR3 is 12 amino acids long. V lost 3 bases and J 8 bases, leaving 13 bases between the germline ends. Germline V lookup: CDR1 DFQATT, CDR2 SNEGSKA (reference sequence). The CDR3 sequence is CSASSQVEGYTF. CDR3 bases: TGCAGTGCTAGTTCGCAGGTTGAGGGCTACACCTTC.

This rearrangement joins TRBV12-2 to TRBJ2-1; TRBD2 is taken as the D call from the table, unchecked against the DNA. TRBV12-2 counts as a pseudogene. The CDR3 runs to 15 residues. The CDR3 region has the DNA TGTGCAAGTCGCTCAGGACTAGCGGAGTACAATGAGCAGTTCTTC. It specifies CASRSGLAEYNEQFF.

This chain uses TRBV13 with TRBJ2-3, with 9 bases lining up with TRBD2. The CDR3 length is 16 residues. Germline trimming cut 0 bases from V and 2 bases from J; bases unmatched to any gene: 3. CDR1 is PRHDT, CDR2 FYEKMQ, per germline (reference sequence). The CDR3 loop reads CASSLGLAGTTDTQYF. CDR3 bases: TGTGCCAGCAGCTTAGGGCTAGCGGGGACCACAGATACGCAGTATTTT.

The CDR3 bases are TGTGCCAGCAGCCAAGGGGCTAGCGGAGACCTCACAGATACGCAGTATTTT. It is translated as CASSQGASGDLTDTQYF. V and J are TRBV3-1 (or the pseudogene TRBV3-2) and TRBJ2-3, with 7 bases matching TRBD2. Trimming cost V 1 base and J 2 bases; bases outside gene matches: 9. The V gene's germline CDR1 is LGHDT and CDR2 YNNKEL (reference sequence). The CDR3 totals 17 residues.

This chain links TRBV5-1 with TRBJ2-1; D call uncertain. The germline V and J ends were trimmed by 5 bases and 8 bases, with 8 bases remaining between them. Germline-derived CDR1 and CDR2 are SGHRS and YFSETQ. This CDR3 comprises 11 residues. The CDR3, as DNA: TGCGCCAGCAGGGAGTCCCATGAGCAGTTCTTC. This codes for CASRESHEQFF. The entire variable domain, with the rest obtained from reference TRBV5-1 and TRBJ2-1, is as follows: KAGVTQTPRYLIKTRGQQVTLSCSPISGHRSVSWYQQTPGQGLQFLFEYFSETQRNKGNFPGRFSGRQFSNSRSEMNVSTLELGDSALYLCASRESHEQFFGPGTRLTVL.

In this sample, this clone turned up once. V and J are TRBV11-2 and TRBJ2-7; TRBD2 aligns across 14 bases. The V gene's germline CDR1 is SGHAT and CDR2 FQNNGV. The CDR3 runs to 14 residues. V shed 3 bases, J shed 11 bases, and the junction held 6 bases outside the gene matches. CDR3 residues: CASSLGTSGRMKYF. For the CDR3, the DNA is TGTGCCAGCAGCTTGGGGACTAGCGGGAGAATGAAGTACTTC.

The gene calls are TRBV7-8 and TRBJ2-7, with D possibly matching TRBD1 (6 bases). V was shortened by 2 bases and J by 9 bases, with 23 bases between the two germline ends. CDR3 length: 16 amino acids. The germline V gene has CDR1 SGHVS and CDR2 FQNEAQ. The CDR3 bases are TGTGCCAGCAGCTTACCTACAGGGCTTAACCCCCTCGCGCAGTACTTC. It specifies CASSLPTGLNPLAQYF.

The chain combines TRBV7-2 with TRBJ2-7; TRBD2 matches at 7 bases. Germline values: CDR1 SGHTA, CDR2 FQGNSA. The V gene end was trimmed by 5 bases and the J gene end by 1 base; junction bases not matched to a gene: 5. The length of the CDR3 is 14 residues. DNA for the CDR3: TGTGCCAGCAGCCAGAGCGGGGATTCCTACGAGCAGTACTTC. Translated, it gives CASSQSGDSYEQYF.

The chain has TRBV6-6 and TRBJ1-1; 8 bases align to TRBD1. Germline CDR1 and CDR2: MNHNY and SVGAGI (reference sequence). Trimming removed 4 bases from V and 5 bases from J; junction bases left unmatched: 12. The CDR3 extends over 16 amino acids. For the CDR3, the DNA is TGTGCCAGCAGTTTCGGGACAGGTGGAGCGGTTACTGAAGCTTTCTTT. It encodes CASSFGTGGAVTEAFF.

The rearrangement joins TRBV10-3 to TRBJ2-1, with 12 bases fitting TRBD2. Germline lookup yields CDR1 ENHRY and CDR2 SYGVKD. This CDR3 is built from 14 residues. The ends lost 10 bases at V and 6 bases at J; junction bases unmatched: 7. As DNA, the CDR3 is TGTGCCACCTCAGAGACTAGCGGGAGCAATGAGCAGTTCTTC. Protein: CATSETSGSNEQFF.

The rearrangement links TRBV28 to TRBJ2-7; possibly TRBD2 for D (6 bases). The CDR3 has 14 residues. From germline, CDR1 is MDHEN and CDR2 SYDVKM. The V and J ends lost 6 bases and 0 bases respectively, with 12 bases between them. The CDR3 loop is CASRPGLSSYEQYF. In DNA form, the CDR3 reads TGTGCCAGCAGGCCGGGACTTTCCTCCTACGAGCAGTACTTC.

This clone was recorded once. The chain employs TRBV7-3 and TRBJ2-2, with TRBD2 matching over 13 bases. Germline CDR1 SGHTA, CDR2 FQGTGA. The V and J ends lost 4 bases and 0 bases, in that order; junction bases with no gene match: 5. This CDR3 region has 18 residues. CDR3 DNA: TGTGCCAGCAGCTCGCCGGGACTAGCGGGAACGAACACCGGGGAGCTGTTTTTT. Translation gives CASSSPGLAGTNTGELFF. Filled out from reference TRBV7-3 and TRBJ2-2, the complete variable domain reads GAGVSQTPSNKVTEKGKYVELRCDPISGHTALYWYRQSLGQGPEFLIYFQGTGAADDSGLPNDRFFAVRPEGSVSTLKIQRTERGDSAVYLCASSSPGLAGTNTGELFFGEGSRLTVL.

This clone was counted between two and nine times. The chain employs TRBV11-2 and TRBJ2-7, with 11 bases matching TRBD2. The CDR3 spans 16 residues. CDR1 SGHAT and CDR2 FQNNGV come from the germline V gene. Trimming removed 5 bases from V and 2 bases from J; junction bases left unmatched: 8. CDR3 nucleotide sequence: TGTGCCAGCAGCCCAGATAGCGGGAGGGCCCCCTACGAGCAGTACTTC. As protein: CASSPDSGRAPYEQYF.

The rearrangement joins TRBV5-1 to TRBJ2-6; TRBD1 is a possible D gene (6 bases). CDR1 is SGHRS and CDR2 is YFSETQ in the germline V gene. This CDR3 comprises 17 residues. Trimming removed 1 base at V and 3 bases at J, with 14 bases between. CDR3 coding DNA: TGCGCCAGCAGCTTGCAGGGGATGATTAATGGGGCCAACGTCCTGACTTTC. This encodes CASSLQGMINGANVLTF. Complete variable domain (other parts from reference TRBV5-1 and TRBJ2-6): KAGVTQTPRYLIKTRGQQVTLSCSPISGHRSVSWYQQTPGQGLQFLFEYFSETQRNKGNFPGRFSGRQFSNSRSEMNVSTLELGDSALYLCASSLQGMINGANVLTFGAGSRLTVL.